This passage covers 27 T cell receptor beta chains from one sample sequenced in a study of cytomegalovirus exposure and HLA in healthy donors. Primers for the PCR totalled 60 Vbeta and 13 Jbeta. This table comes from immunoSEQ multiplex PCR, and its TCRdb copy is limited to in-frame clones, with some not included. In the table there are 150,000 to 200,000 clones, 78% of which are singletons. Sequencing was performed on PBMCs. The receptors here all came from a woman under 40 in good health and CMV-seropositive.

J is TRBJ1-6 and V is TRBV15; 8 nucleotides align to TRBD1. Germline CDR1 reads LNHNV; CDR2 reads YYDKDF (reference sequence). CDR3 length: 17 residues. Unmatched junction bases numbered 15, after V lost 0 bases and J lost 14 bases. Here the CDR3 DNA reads TGTGCCACCAGCAGAGATTTTAGGGGACAGGTGTCCGCGGCCCTCCACTTT. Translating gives CATSRDFRGQVSAALHF.

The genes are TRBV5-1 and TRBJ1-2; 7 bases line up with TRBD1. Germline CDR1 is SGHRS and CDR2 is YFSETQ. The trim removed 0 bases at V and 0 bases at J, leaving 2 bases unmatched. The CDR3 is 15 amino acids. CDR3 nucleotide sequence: TGCGCCAGCAGCTTGGCCCAGGGGGCTAACTATGGCTACACCTTC. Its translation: CASSLAQGANYGYTF.

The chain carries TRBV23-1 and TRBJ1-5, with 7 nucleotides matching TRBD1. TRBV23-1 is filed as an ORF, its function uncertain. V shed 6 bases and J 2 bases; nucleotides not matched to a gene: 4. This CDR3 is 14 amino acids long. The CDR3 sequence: CASRFDRGNQPQHF. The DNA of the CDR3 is TGCGCCAGCAGGTTCGACAGGGGCAATCAGCCCCAGCATTTT.

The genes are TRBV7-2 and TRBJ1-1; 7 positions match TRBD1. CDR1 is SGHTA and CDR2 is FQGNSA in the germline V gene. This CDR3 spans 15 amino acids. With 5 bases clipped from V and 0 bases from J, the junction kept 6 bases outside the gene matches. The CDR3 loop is CASSRGTAMNTEAFF. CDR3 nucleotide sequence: TGTGCCAGCAGCCGAGGGACAGCGATGAACACTGAAGCTTTCTTT.

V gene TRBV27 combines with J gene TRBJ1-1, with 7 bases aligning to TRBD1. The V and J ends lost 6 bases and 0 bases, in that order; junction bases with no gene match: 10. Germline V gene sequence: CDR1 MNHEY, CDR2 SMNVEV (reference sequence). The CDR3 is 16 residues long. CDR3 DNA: TGTGCCAGCAGCATAATCGGGACAGTATTGAACACTGAAGCTTTCTTT. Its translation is CASSIIGTVLNTEAFF.

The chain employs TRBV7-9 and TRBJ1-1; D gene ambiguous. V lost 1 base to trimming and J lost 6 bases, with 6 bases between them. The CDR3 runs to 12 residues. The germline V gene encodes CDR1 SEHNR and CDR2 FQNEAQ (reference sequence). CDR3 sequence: CASSLGQSEAFF. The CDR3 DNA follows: TGTGCCAGCAGCTTAGGGCAGTCTGAAGCTTTCTTT. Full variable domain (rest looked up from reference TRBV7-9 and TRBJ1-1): DTGVSQNPRHKITKRGQNVTFRCDPISEHNRLYWYRQTLGQGPEFLTYFQNEAQLEKSRLLSDRFSAERPKGSFSTLEIQRTEQGDSAMYLCASSLGQSEAFFGQGTRLTVV.

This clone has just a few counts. The CDR3 sequence is CASSPGTGQYEQYF. As DNA, the CDR3 is TGCGCCAGCAGCCCCGGGACAGGGCAATACGAGCAGTACTTC. This rearrangement joins TRBV4-3 to TRBJ2-7, with 9 positions matching TRBD1. Trimming cost V 4 bases and J 4 bases; bases outside gene matches: 5. This CDR3 region has 14 residues. Germline values: CDR1 LGHNA, CDR2 YSLEER.

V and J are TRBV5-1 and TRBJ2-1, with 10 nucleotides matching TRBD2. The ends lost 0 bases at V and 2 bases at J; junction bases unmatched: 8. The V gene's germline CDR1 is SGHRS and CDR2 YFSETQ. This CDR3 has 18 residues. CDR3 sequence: CASSLVLAGAKAYNEQFF. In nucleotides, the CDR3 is TGCGCCAGCAGCTTGGTCCTAGCGGGAGCAAAAGCCTACAATGAGCAGTTCTTC.

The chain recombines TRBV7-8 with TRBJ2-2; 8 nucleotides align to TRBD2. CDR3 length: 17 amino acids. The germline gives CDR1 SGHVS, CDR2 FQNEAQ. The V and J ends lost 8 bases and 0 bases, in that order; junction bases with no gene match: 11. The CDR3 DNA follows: TGTGCCAGCCCCTTCGGGCTAGCGGGCGCGAACACCGGGGAGCTGTTTTTT. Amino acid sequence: CASPFGLAGANTGELFF.

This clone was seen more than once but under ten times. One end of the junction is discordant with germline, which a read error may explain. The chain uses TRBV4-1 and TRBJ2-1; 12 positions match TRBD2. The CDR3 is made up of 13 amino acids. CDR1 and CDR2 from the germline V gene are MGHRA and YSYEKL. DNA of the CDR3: TGCGCCAGCAGCCAAGATACTAGCGGGGGGTGGATCTTC. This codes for CASSQDTSGGWIF.

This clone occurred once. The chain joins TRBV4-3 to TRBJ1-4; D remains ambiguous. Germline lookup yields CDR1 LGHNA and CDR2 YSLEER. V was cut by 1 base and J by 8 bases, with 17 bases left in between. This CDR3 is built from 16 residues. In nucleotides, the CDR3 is TGCGCCAGCAGCCAAGTTGGGAGACCGGGTATAGAAAAACTGTTTTTT. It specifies CASSQVGRPGIEKLFF.

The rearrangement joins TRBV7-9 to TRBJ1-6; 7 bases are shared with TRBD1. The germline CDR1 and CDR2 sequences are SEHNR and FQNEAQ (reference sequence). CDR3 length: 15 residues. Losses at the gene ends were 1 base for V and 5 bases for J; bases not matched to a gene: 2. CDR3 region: CASSLVGGDNSPLHF. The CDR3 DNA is TGTGCCAGCAGCTTAGTAGGGGGCGATAATTCACCCCTCCACTTT.

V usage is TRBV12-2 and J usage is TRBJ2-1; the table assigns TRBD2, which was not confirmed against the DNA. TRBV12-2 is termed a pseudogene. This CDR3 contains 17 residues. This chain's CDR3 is CASRFTRRGPPYNEQFF. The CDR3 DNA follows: TGTGCAAGTCGCTTTACAAGGCGGGGTCCTCCTTACAATGAGCAGTTCTTC.

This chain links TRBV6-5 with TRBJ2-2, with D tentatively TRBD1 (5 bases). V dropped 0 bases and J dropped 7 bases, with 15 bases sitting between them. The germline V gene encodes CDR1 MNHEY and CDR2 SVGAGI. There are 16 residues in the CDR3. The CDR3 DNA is TGTGCCAGCAGTTACTCGCAATTTGGGGCGAACGGGGAGCTGTTTTTT. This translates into CASSYSQFGANGELFF.

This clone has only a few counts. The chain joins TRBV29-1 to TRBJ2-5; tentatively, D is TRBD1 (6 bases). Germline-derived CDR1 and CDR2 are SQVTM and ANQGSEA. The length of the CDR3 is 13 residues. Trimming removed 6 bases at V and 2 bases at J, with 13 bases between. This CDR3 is CSVLGQRQETQYF. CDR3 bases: TGCAGCGTCCTAGGACAGAGACAAGAGACCCAGTACTTC.

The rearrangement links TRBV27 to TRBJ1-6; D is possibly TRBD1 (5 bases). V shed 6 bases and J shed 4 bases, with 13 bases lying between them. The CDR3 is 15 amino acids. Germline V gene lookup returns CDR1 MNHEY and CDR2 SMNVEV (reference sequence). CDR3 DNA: TGTGCCAGCAGGCCTGCGGGGGGATATAATTCACCCCTCCACTTT. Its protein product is CASRPAGGYNSPLHF.

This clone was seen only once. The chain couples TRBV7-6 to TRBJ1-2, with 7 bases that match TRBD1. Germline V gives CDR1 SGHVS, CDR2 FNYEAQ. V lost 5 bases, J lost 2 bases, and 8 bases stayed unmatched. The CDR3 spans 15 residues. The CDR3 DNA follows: TGTGCCAGCAGCCCCCGGACAGGCGTAAACTATGGCTACACCTTC. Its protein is CASSPRTGVNYGYTF. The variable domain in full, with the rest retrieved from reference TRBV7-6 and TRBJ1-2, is GAGVSQSPRYKVTKRGQDVALRCDPISGHVSLYWYRQALGQGPEFLTYFNYEAQQDKSGLPNDRFSAERPEGSISTLTIQRTEQRDSAMYRCASSPRTGVNYGYTFGSGTRLTVV.

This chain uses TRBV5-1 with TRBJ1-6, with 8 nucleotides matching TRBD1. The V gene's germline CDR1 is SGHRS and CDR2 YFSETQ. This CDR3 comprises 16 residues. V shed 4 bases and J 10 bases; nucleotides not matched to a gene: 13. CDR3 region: CASSGAGTGLNSPLHF. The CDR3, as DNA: TGCGCCAGCAGCGGGGCCGGGACAGGACTTAACTCACCCCTCCACTTT.

CDR3 amino acids: CASSLSGSPVQETQYF. The CDR3 DNA is TGTGCCAGCAGTCTGAGCGGGAGCCCCGTCCAAGAGACCCAGTACTTC. V usage is TRBV2 and J usage is TRBJ2-5; 8 nucleotides align to TRBD2. The V and J ends lost 5 bases and 1 base, in that order; junction bases with no gene match: 9. The germline V gene has CDR1 SNHLY and CDR2 FYNNEI. The CDR3 runs to 16 residues.

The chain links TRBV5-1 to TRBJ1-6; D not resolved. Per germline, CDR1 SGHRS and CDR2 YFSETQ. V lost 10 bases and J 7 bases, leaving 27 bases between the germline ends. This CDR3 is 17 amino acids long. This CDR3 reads CASAMAGAGELNSPLHF. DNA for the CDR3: TGCGCCTCAGCAATGGCCGGCGCGGGAGAGTTGAATTCACCCCTCCACTTT.

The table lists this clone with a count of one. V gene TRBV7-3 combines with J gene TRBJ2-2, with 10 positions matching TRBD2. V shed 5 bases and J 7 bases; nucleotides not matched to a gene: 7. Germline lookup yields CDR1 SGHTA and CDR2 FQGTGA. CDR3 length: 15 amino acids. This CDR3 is CASSPSSGGNGELFF. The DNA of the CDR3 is TGTGCCAGCAGCCCCTCTAGCGGGGGAAACGGGGAGCTGTTTTTT.

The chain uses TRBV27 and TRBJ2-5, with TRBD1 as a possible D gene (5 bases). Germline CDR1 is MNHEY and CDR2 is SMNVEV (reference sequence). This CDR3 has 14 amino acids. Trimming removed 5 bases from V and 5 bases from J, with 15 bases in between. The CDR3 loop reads CASSSPDIEETQYF. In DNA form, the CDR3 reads TGTGCCAGCAGTAGCCCGGACATTGAGGAGACCCAGTACTTC.

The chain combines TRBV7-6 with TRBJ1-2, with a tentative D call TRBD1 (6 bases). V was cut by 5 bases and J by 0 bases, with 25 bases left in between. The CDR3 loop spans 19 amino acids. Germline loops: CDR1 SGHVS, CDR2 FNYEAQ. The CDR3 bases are TGTGCCAGCAGCCAATACAGGGTAGTCCCGGGGACCTCTAACTATGGCTACACCTTC. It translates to CASSQYRVVPGTSNYGYTF.

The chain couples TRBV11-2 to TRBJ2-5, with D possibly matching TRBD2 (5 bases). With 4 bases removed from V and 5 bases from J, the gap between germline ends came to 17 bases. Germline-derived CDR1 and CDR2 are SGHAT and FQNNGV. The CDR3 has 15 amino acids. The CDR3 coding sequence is TGTGCCAGCAGCTACGGACCGACGAGGGAGGAGACCCAGTACTTC. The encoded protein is CASSYGPTREETQYF.

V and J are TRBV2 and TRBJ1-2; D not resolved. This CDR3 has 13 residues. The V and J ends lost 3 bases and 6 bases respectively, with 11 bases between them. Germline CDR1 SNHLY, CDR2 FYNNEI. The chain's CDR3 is CASSDRGVDGYTF. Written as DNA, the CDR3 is TGTGCCAGCAGTGATCGGGGAGTCGATGGCTACACCTTC. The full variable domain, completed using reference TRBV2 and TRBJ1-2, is EPEVTQTPSHQVTQMGQEVILRCVPISNHLYFYWYRQILGQKVEFLVSFYNNEISEKSEIFDDQFSVERPDGSNFTLKIRSTKLEDSAMYFCASSDRGVDGYTFGSGTRLTVV.

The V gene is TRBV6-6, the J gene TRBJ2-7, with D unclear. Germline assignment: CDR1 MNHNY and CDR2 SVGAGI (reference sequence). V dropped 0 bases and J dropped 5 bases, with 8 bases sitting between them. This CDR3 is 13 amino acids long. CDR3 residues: CASSYSERHEQYF. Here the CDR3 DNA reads TGTGCCAGCAGTTACTCGGAGAGGCACGAGCAGTACTTC.

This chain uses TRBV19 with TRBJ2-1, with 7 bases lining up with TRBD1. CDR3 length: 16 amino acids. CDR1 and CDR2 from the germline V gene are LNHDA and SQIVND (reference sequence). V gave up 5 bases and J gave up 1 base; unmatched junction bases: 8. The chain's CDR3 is CASSPRDRLSYNEQFF. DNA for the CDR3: TGTGCCAGTAGTCCTAGGGACAGACTATCCTACAATGAGCAGTTCTTC.